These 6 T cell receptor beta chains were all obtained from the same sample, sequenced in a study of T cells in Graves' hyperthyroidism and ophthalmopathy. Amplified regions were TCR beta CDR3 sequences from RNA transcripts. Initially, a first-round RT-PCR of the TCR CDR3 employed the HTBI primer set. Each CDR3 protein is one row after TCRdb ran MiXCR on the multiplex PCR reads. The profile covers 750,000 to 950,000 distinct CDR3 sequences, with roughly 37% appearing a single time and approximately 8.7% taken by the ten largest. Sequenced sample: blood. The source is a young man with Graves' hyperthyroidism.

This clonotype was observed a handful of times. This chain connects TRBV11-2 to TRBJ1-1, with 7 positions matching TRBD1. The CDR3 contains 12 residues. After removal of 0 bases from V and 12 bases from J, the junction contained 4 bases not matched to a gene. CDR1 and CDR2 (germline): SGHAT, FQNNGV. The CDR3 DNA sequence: TGTGCCAGCAGCTTAGATGACAGGGAAACTTTCTTT. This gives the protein CASSLDDRETFF. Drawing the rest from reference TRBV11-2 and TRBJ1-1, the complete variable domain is EAGVAQSPRYKIIEKRQSVAFWCNPISGHATLYWYQQILGQGPKLLIQFQNNGVVDDSQLPKDRFSAERLKGVDSTLKIQPAKLEDSAVYLCASSLDDRETFFGQGTRLTVV.

The CDR3 reads CAITEDPSGELFF. The CDR3 DNA reads TGTGCCATCACCGAGGACCCATCCGGGGAGCTGTTTTTT. The rearrangement uses TRBV10-3 and TRBJ2-2; D uncertain. The germline CDR1 and CDR2 sequences are ENHRY and SYGVKD. V was cut by 7 bases and J by 6 bases, with 12 bases left in between. CDR3 length: 13 residues.

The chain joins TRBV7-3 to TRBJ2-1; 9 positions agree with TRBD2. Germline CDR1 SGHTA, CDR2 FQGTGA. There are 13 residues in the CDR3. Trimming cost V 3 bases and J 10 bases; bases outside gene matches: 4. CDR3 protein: CASSFWTSEEQFF. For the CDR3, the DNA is TGTGCCAGCAGCTTTTGGACTAGCGAGGAGCAGTTCTTC.

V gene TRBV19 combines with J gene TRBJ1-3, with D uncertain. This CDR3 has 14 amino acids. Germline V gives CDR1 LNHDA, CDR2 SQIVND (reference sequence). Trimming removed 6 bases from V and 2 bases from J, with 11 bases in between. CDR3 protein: CASREELAGNTIYF. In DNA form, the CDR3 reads TGTGCCAGTAGAGAGGAGCTCGCTGGAAACACCATATATTTT. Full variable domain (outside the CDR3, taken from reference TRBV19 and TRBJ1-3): DGGITQSPKYLFRKEGQNVTLSCEQNLNHDAMYWYRQDPGQGLRLIYYSQIVNDFQKGDIAEGYSVSREKKESFPLTVTSAQKNPTAFYLCASREELAGNTIYFGEGSWLTVV.

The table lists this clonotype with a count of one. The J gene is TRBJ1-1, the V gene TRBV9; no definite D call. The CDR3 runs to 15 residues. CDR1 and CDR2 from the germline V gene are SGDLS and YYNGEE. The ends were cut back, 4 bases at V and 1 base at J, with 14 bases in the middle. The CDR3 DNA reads TGTGCCAGCAGCCCGTTTAAGAGCGAGAACACTGAAGCTTTCTTT. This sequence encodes CASSPFKSENTEAFF.

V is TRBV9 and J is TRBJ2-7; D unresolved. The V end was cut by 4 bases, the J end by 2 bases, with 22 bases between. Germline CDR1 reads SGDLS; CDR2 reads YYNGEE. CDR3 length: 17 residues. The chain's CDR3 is CASSQEEAWRSTYEQYF. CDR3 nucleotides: TGTGCCAGCAGCCAAGAAGAGGCGTGGCGTTCCACCTACGAGCAGTACTTC.